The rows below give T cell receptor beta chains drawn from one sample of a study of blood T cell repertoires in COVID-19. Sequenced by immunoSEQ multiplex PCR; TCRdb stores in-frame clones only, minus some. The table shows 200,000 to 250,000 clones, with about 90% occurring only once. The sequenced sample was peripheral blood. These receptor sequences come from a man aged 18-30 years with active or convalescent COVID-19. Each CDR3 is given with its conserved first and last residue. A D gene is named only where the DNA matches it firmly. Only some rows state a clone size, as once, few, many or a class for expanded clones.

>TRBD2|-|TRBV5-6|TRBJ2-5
TGTGCCAGCAGCTCGATAGCGGGAGGGGGGGCGGCCCAGTACTTC
CASSSIAGGGAAQYF
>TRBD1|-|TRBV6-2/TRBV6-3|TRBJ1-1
TGTGCCAGCAGTTGGGGACAGGGGACTGAAGCTTTCTTT
CASSWGQGTEAFF
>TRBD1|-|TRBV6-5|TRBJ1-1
TGTGCCAGCAGTTCGGGGACAGGGTGGTTCTTCGGAGCTTTCTTT
CASSSGTGWFFGAFF
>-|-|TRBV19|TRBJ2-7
TGTGCCAGTAGTATTTTGAGCGGCCACTACGAGCAGTACTTC
CASSILSGHYEQYF
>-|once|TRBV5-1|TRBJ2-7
TGCGCCAGCAGCTTGGTCTCCGGGGACGAGCAGTACTTC
CASSLVSGDEQYF
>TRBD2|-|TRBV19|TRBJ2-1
TGTGCCAGTAGTATGGGAGTGGGACTAGGGCGGGACAATGAGCAGTTCTTC
CASSMGVGLGRDNEQFF
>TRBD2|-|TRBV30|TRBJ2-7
TGTGCCTGGAGTGACCCACGGAGCGGGAGGCACTACGAGCAGTACTTC
CAWSDPRSGRHYEQYF
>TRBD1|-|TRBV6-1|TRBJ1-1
TGTGCCAGCAGTGATTTGGGCAGGGGGCGTCGGGACACTGAAGCTTTCTTT
CASSDLGRGRRDTEAFF
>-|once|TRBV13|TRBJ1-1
TGTGCCAGCAGCTTAGCATACCCGGGAACTTTCTTT
CASSLAYPGTFF
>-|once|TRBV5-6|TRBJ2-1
TGTGCCAGCAGCTTGGTCGGGAGCTCCTACAATGAGCAGTTCTTC
CASSLVGSSYNEQFF
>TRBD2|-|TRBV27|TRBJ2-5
TGTGCCAGCAAAACAGGACTAGCGGGTGCACTGGAGACCCAGTACTTC
CASKTGLAGALETQYF
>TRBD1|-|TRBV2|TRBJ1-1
TGTGCCAGCAGTATGGGACAGATGAACACTGAAGCTTTCTTT
CASSMGQMNTEAFF
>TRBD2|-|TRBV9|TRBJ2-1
TGTGCCAGCAGCCATGGGACTAGCGGGAGCAATGAGCAGTTCTTC
CASSHGTSGSNEQFF
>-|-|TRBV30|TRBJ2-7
TGTGCCTGGAGTAGCGTCTACGAGCAGTACTTC
CAWSSVYEQYF
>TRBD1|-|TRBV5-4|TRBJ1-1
TGTGCCAGCAGCTTGAAAGGTGGGACAGAGAACACTGAAGCTTTCTTT
CASSLKGGTENTEAFF
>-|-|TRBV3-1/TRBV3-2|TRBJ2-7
TGTGCCAGCAGCCAAGGCCCCACGGGAACTACCTACGAGCAGTACTTC
CASSQGPTGTTYEQYF
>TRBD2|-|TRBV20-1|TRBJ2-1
TGCAGTGCTAGTAGTCGGACTAGCGGGAGTTGGAATGAGCAGTTCTTC
CSASSRTSGSWNEQFF
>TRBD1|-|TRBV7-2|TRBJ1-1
TGTGCCAGCAGCTTAGGAGACAGGGGCACTGAAGCTTTCTTT
CASSLGDRGTEAFF
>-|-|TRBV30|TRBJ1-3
TGTGCCTGGAGTAGTTGGGGAGGGGAGCTAAACACCATATATTTT
CAWSSWGGELNTIYF
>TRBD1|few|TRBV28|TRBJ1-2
TGTGCCAGCATCCGGGACAGGGCTTCCCATGGCTACACCTTC
CASIRDRASHGYTF
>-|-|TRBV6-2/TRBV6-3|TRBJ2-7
TGTGCCAGCAGTTACTCAACGGGAGTAGGCTACGAGCAGTACTTC
CASSYSTGVGYEQYF
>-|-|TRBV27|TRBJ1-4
TGTGCCAGCAGTCCTGCCGCCTCCAGGTTGGTTACTGCAAATGAAAAACTGTTTTTT
CASSPAASRLVTANEKLFF
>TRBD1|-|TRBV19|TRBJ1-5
TGTGCCAGTAGTATGACAGGGACGAGCAATCAGCCCCAGCATTTT
CASSMTGTSNQPQHF
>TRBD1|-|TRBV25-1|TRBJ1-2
TGTGCCAGCAGTGAAGGCCACACAGGGGCAAACTATGGCTACACCTTC
CASSEGHTGANYGYTF
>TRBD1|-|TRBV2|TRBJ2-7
TGTGCCAGCAGGACCCGACAGGGCCCGGGCGAGCAGTACTTC
CASRTRQGPGEQYF
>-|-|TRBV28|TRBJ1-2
TGTGCCAGCAGTTACCGGGTAGGGGGGGTCTATGGCTACACCTTC
CASSYRVGGVYGYTF
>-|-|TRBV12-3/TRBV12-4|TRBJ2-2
TGTGCCAGCAAACTAGCAACCGGGGAGCTGTTTTTT
CASKLATGELFF
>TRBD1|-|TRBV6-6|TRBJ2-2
TGTGCCAGCAGTCGATCCAGGGGGACCGGGGAGCTGTTTTTT
CASSRSRGTGELFF
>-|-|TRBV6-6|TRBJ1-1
TGTGCCAGCAGTTACACTTTAGGGGCCGGGGAAGCTTTCTTT
CASSYTLGAGEAFF
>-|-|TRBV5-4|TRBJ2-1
TGTGCCAGCAGCTCCTCGGGAAGACGCAATGAGCAGTTCTTC
CASSSSGRRNEQFF
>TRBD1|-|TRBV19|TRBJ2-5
TGTGCCAGTAGTAGGACAGGGGTTCAAGAGACCCAGTACTTC
CASSRTGVQETQYF
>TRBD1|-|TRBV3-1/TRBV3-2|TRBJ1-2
TGTGCCAGCAGCCATACAGGGGCGGAGGGCGGCTACACCTTC
CASSHTGAEGGYTF